The source of this T cell receptor (beta chain) is a study of sequential checkpoint blockade in melanoma. Study-wide context: Randomization was 1:1 between first-line nivolumab→ipilimumab and ipilimumab→nivolumab. Maintenance nivolumab came after either treatment sequence.

V was pared by 1 base and J by 7 bases, with 5 bases of the junction left unmatched. The CDR3 is made up of 14 amino acids. The germline V gene has CDR1 MGHRA and CDR2 YSYEKL. Here immunoSEQ multiplex PCR was the method, and the copy in TCRdb shows in-frame clones only, minus some. The sample has roughly 30,000 clones, more than 65% seen once; the top ten hold around 18%. Stated treatment: randomized to nivolumab then ipilimumab (arm A) or the reverse (arm B). Patients had received no earlier DNA-damaging chemotherapy. Sorted cells were live CD3+CD8+, lacking CD19 and CD56, from PBMCs. The starting material was CD8+ T cells sorted from blood (inferred from file names), obtained from a patient given nivolumab and ipilimumab in sequence. The chain is built from TRBV4-1 and TRBJ2-7, with TRBD2 matching 9 bases. This clonotype was obtained from a human donor with melanoma. The CDR3 spells CASSQVLAGREQYF. CDR3 DNA sequence: TGCGCCAGCAGCCAAGTTCTAGCGGGGAGGGAGCAGTACTTC.